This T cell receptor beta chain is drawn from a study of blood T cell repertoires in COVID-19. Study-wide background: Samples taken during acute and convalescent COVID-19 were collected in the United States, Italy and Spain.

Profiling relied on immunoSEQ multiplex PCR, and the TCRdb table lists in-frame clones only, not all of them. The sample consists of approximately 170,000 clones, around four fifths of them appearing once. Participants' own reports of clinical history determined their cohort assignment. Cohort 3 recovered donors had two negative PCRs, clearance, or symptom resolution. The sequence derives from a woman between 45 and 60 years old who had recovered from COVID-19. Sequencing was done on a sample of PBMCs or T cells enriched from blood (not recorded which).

The CDR3 DNA sequence: TGTGCCAGCAGTTACTCCGGGACTAAATACTACGAGCAGTACTTC. Amino acid sequence: CASSYSGTKYYEQYF. This chain joins TRBV6-5 and TRBJ2-7; 7 bases line up with TRBD2. The CDR3 has 15 amino acids. Germline V gene data show CDR1 as MNHEY and CDR2 as SVGAGI. Unmatched junction bases numbered 5, after V lost 0 bases and J lost 3 bases.